The 29 T cell receptor beta chains below were found in one sample sequenced in a study of pediatric ulcerative colitis. One to two pinch biopsies were taken from the rectum during colonoscopy. Profiling relied on immunoSEQ multiplex PCR, and the TCRdb table lists in-frame clones only, not all of them. The data contain some 35,000 clones, roughly three quarters of them singletons. The specimen sequenced was gut tissue. The receptors here all came from a boy aged 5-17 years with mild ulcerative colitis.

On this clone itself: One junction end disagrees with the germline gene, perhaps due to a read error. V is TRBV5-1 and J is TRBJ1-2; the D gene is possibly TRBD1 (5 bases). Per germline, CDR1 SGHRS and CDR2 YFSETQ. This CDR3 has 16 residues. For the CDR3, the DNA is TGCGCCAGCAGCCTAACTTCCCAGGGACCTAACTATGGCCACACCTTC. As protein: CASSLTSQGPNYGHTF.

The chain is built from TRBV5-4 and TRBJ1-1; 9 nucleotides align to TRBD1. Germline assignment: CDR1 SGHNT and CDR2 YYREEE (reference sequence). The junction had 7 bases not matched to a gene; V was cut back by 4 bases and J by 6 bases. The CDR3 totals 14 residues. In nucleotides, the CDR3 is TGTGCCAGCAGCCCGGGACAGGGAGGAGCTGAAGCTTTCTTT. It specifies CASSPGQGGAEAFF.

V is TRBV7-9 and J is TRBJ2-3; D is possibly TRBD2 (5 bases). Germline V gene data show CDR1 as SEHNR and CDR2 as FQNEAQ (reference sequence). The CDR3 contains 14 residues. Trimming pared 5 bases from V and 6 bases from J, leaving 15 bases between. The chain's CDR3 is CASSPLAGGDTQYF. The CDR3, as DNA: TGTGCCAGCAGCCCCCTGGCAGGCGGGGATACGCAGTATTTT.

The rearrangement joins TRBV5-8 to TRBJ2-7; D is uncertain. Germline CDR1 is SGHTS and CDR2 is YDEGEE. CDR3 length: 11 amino acids. V was shortened by 5 bases and J by 9 bases, with 12 bases between the two germline ends. CDR3 loop: CASRAIGVQYF. The CDR3 DNA is TGTGCCAGCAGGGCCATTGGGGTGCAGTACTTC.

CDR3 bases: TGTGCCAGCACCCCGCCCTCTACGGGGACTAGAGATACGCAGTATTTT. Protein: CASTPPSTGTRDTQYF. V and J are TRBV21-1 and TRBJ2-3; the DNA was not compared with TRBD2, the D call given in the table. TRBV21-1 is labeled a pseudogene. The CDR3 runs 16 residues.

The chain links TRBV9 to TRBJ1-3; weak D call: TRBD1 (6 bases). Germline V lookup: CDR1 SGDLS, CDR2 YYNGEE. The CDR3 spans 15 residues. The V gene lost 4 bases and the J gene lost 4 bases, with 15 bases spanning the gap. The chain's CDR3 is CASSPRGGQGNTIYF. DNA for the CDR3: TGTGCCAGCAGCCCCCGAGGGGGGCAGGGAAACACCATATATTTT. Full variable domain (remainder filled in from reference TRBV9 and TRBJ1-3): DSGVTQTPKHLITATGQRVTLRCSPRSGDLSVYWYQQSLDQGLQFLIQYYNGEERAKGNILERFSAQQFPDLHSELNLSSLELGDSALYFCASSPRGGQGNTIYFGEGSWLTVV.

V gene TRBV5-1 combines with J gene TRBJ2-7; D possibly corresponds to TRBD1 (5 bases). The V gene lost 2 bases and the J gene lost 9 bases, with 18 bases spanning the gap. The length of the CDR3 is 14 residues. CDR1 is SGHRS and CDR2 is YFSETQ in the germline V gene. The CDR3 bases are TGCGCCAGCAGCTTTAACTTCGGTTCAGGGTGGCAGTACTTC. Translated: CASSFNFGSGWQYF.

The table lists this clone with a count of one. The chain links TRBV6-1 to TRBJ2-7; no firm D call. V dropped 8 bases and J dropped 2 bases, with 13 bases sitting between them. The CDR3 contains 13 residues. The germline V gene has CDR1 MNHNS and CDR2 SASEGT. CDR3 nucleotides: TGTGCCAGCCCATCATGGACGGCCTACGAGCAGTACTTC. Protein sequence: CASPSWTAYEQYF.

The chain links TRBV7-9 to TRBJ1-2; TRBD1 agrees at 9 bases. J gave up 3 bases and V 8 bases, and 10 bases lay outside the gene matches. Germline loops: CDR1 SEHNR, CDR2 FQNEAQ (reference sequence). CDR3 length: 15 amino acids. In DNA, the CDR3 is TGTGCCAGCTCCCCGCCGGACAGGGGACACTATGGCTACACCTTC. This codes for CASSPPDRGHYGYTF.

The gene calls are TRBV5-4 and TRBJ2-7, with D perhaps being TRBD1 or TRBD2 (5 bases each). The CDR3 sequence is 13 residues long. Per the germline V gene, CDR1 is SGHNT and CDR2 is YYREEE (reference sequence). The V gene lost 3 bases and the J gene lost 5 bases, with 12 bases spanning the gap. Here the CDR3 reads CASSWVGVNEQYF. CDR3 DNA sequence: TGTGCCAGCAGCTGGGTGGGGGTGAACGAGCAGTACTTC.

The gene calls are TRBV6-5 and TRBJ1-1, with D maybe TRBD1 (6 bases). In germline, CDR1 is MNHEY, CDR2 SVGAGI. The CDR3 consists of 13 residues. V lost 7 bases to trimming and J lost 8 bases, with 17 bases between them. As DNA, the CDR3 is TGTGCCAGCAAAGGACCCTCTCAGGGGGAAGCTTTCTTT. This sequence encodes CASKGPSQGEAFF.

V and J are TRBV5-1 and TRBJ2-1; D remains ambiguous. V was trimmed by 8 bases and J by 7 bases, leaving 4 bases between them. The CDR3 has 9 amino acids. The germline gives CDR1 SGHRS, CDR2 YFSETQ. The CDR3: CARGNEQFF. In nucleotides, the CDR3 is TGCGCCAGGGGGAATGAGCAGTTCTTC.

This clone has just one count. This chain connects TRBV11-3 to TRBJ2-1; possible D gene TRBD1, 6 bases. CDR1 and CDR2 (germline): SGHNT, YENEEA. CDR3 length: 16 amino acids. V lost 5 bases, J lost 4 bases, and 18 bases lay in between. The CDR3 reads CASSPETGVGYNEQFF. The DNA of the CDR3 is TGTGCCAGCAGCCCAGAGACAGGAGTAGGGTACAATGAGCAGTTCTTC.

The chain uses TRBV5-4 and TRBJ1-4; TRBD1 matches 8 bases. The V gene's germline CDR1 is SGHNT and CDR2 YYREEE (reference sequence). Trimming cost V 4 bases and J 5 bases; bases outside gene matches: 10. The CDR3 is made up of 16 amino acids. The CDR3 nucleotides read TGTGCCAGCAGCCCCGGCGGACAGGGACGGAATGAAAAACTGTTTTTT. It codes for CASSPGGQGRNEKLFF. The variable domain in full, completed from reference TRBV5-4 and TRBJ1-4, reads ETGVTQSPTHLIKTRGQQVTLRCSSQSGHNTVSWYQQALGQGPQFIFQYYREEENGRGNFPPRFSGLQFPNYSSELNVNALELDDSALYLCASSPGGQGRNEKLFFGSGTQLSVL.

The chain recombines TRBV5-6 with TRBJ2-3; no clear D. The CDR3 loop spans 13 amino acids. CDR1 and CDR2 from the germline V gene are SGHDT and YYEEEE. V lost 1 base and J 0 bases, leaving 3 bases between the germline ends. The CDR3 DNA reads TGTGCCAGCAGCTTGTACAGCACAGATACGCAGTATTTT. This translates into CASSLYSTDTQYF.

The chain employs TRBV29-1 and TRBJ1-2; no clear D. With 7 bases removed from V and 2 bases from J, the gap between germline ends came to 11 bases. Germline V lookup: CDR1 SQVTM, CDR2 ANQGSEA. This CDR3 region has 12 residues. CDR3 amino acids: CSGSLTNYGYTF. CDR3 sequence (DNA): TGCAGCGGGAGCCTAACCAACTATGGCTACACCTTC. Variable domain in full (rest from reference TRBV29-1 and TRBJ1-2): SAVISQKPSRDICQRGTSLTIQCQVDSQVTMMFWYRQQPGQSLTLIATANQGSEATYESGFVIDKFPISRPNLTFSTLTVSNMSPEDSSIYLCSGSLTNYGYTFGSGTRLTVV.

V and J are TRBV7-9 and TRBJ2-1; TRBD2 is a possible D gene (6 bases). V lost 5 bases to trimming and J lost 0 bases, with 14 bases between them. The CDR3 consists of 16 residues. From germline, CDR1 is SEHNR and CDR2 FQNEAQ (reference sequence). The CDR3 DNA reads TGTGCCAGCAGCCCCGTACGGGGGATCTCCTACAATGAGCAGTTCTTC. Its protein product is CASSPVRGISYNEQFF. Combining the CDR3 with reference TRBV7-9 and TRBJ2-1 gives the whole variable domain DTGVSQNPRHKITKRGQNVTFRCDPISEHNRLYWYRQTLGQGPEFLTYFQNEAQLEKSRLLSDRFSAERPKGSFSTLEIQRTEQGDSAMYLCASSPVRGISYNEQFFGPGTRLTVL.

The chain carries TRBV12-5 and TRBJ1-1; a possible D gene is TRBD1 (6 bases). The V end was cut by 2 bases, the J end by 2 bases, with 9 bases between. Germline loops: CDR1 LGHNT, CDR2 FRNRAP. This CDR3 contains 14 residues. CDR3 bases: TGTGCTAGTGGTTTGCAGGGACACAACACTGAAGCTTTCTTT. It specifies CASGLQGHNTEAFF.

V is TRBV20-1 and J is TRBJ2-5; D uncertain. The CDR3 consists of 11 residues. Per the germline V gene, CDR1 is DFQATT and CDR2 is SNEGSKA (reference sequence). V lost 3 bases, J lost 5 bases, and 7 bases lay in between. CDR3 bases: TGCAGTGCTAGGGGCGTCGAGACCCAGTACTTC. It translates to CSARGVETQYF.

This chain links TRBV4-2 with TRBJ1-2; 9 bases agree with TRBD1. The CDR3 totals 15 residues. V trimming: 1 base; J trimming: 7 bases; junction bases outside the gene matches: 7. Germline CDR1 is LGHNA and CDR2 is YNFKEQ. CDR3 nucleotides: TGTGCCAGCAGCCAAGCCCCAATGACAGGGGGTGGCTACACCTTC. Translating it yields CASSQAPMTGGGYTF.

The genes are TRBV7-9 and TRBJ1-3, with D unresolved. This CDR3 has 15 residues. CDR1 is SEHNR, CDR2 FQNEAQ, per germline (reference sequence). V lost 5 bases and J lost 0, with 11 bases in between. The CDR3 coding sequence is TGTGCCAGCAGCGCGACCCTCAACTCTGGAAACACCATATATTTT. This encodes CASSATLNSGNTIYF.

The rearrangement uses TRBV4-2 and TRBJ2-7; no definite D call. The germline V gene has CDR1 LGHNA and CDR2 YNFKEQ. The CDR3 totals 14 residues. Deletions cut 6 bases from V and 3 bases from J, with 15 bases between. Here the CDR3 DNA reads TGTGCCAGCAGTCACGATCAAGGGTTCTACGAGCAGTACTTC. As protein: CASSHDQGFYEQYF.

CDR3 region: CASSLEGTGVLGYTF. The CDR3 bases are TGTGCCAGCAGCTTAGAAGGGACAGGAGTACTTGGCTACACCTTC. V and J are TRBV7-6 and TRBJ1-2, with 8 bases lining up with TRBD1. CDR3 length: 15 residues. The V segment lost 1 base and the J segment 7 bases; nucleotides outside the gene matches: 8. Germline V gene sequence: CDR1 SGHVS, CDR2 FNYEAQ. The complete variable domain, with remaining parts taken from reference TRBV7-6 and TRBJ1-2, reads GAGVSQSPRYKVTKRGQDVALRCDPISGHVSLYWYRQALGQGPEFLTYFNYEAQQDKSGLPNDRFSAERPEGSISTLTIQRTEQRDSAMYRCASSLEGTGVLGYTFGSGTRLTVV.

V and J are TRBV5-1 and TRBJ1-1; D is uncertain. The V end lost 1 base, the J end lost 1 base, and 5 bases lay between the germline ends. Germline CDR1 and CDR2: SGHRS and YFSETQ. This CDR3 has 13 residues. The CDR3 here is CASSLLGNTEAFF. The CDR3 nucleotides read TGCGCCAGCAGCTTGTTGGGGAACACTGAAGCTTTCTTT.

This clone was observed once. This chain joins TRBV6-5 and TRBJ2-1; D might be TRBD1 (5 bases). The CDR3 has 12 amino acids. The V and J ends lost 5 bases and 13 bases respectively, with 15 bases between them. Germline CDR1 MNHEY, CDR2 SVGAGI. The CDR3 loop is CASSRPQGTQFF. Written as DNA, the CDR3 is TGTGCCAGCAGTCGACCTCAGGGTACCCAGTTCTTC.

The V and J genes are TRBV15 and TRBJ2-7, with D hard to call. The CDR3 loop spans 15 amino acids. The V gene's germline CDR1 is LNHNV and CDR2 YYDKDF (reference sequence). Trimming removed 0 bases at V and 6 bases at J, with 15 bases between. Here the CDR3 DNA reads TGTGCCACCAGCAGAGATCGGATGGCTACGGGCGAGCAGTACTTC. Translating gives CATSRDRMATGEQYF.

This clone was observed a single time. The V and J genes are TRBV23-1 and TRBJ1-4, with D uncertain. TRBV23-1 counts as an open reading frame of uncertain function. CDR3 size: 20 residues. The ends were cut back, 4 bases at V and 4 bases at J, with 28 bases in the middle. The CDR3 here is CASSRPRGVFSETHNEKLFF. In DNA form, the CDR3 reads TGCGCCAGCAGTCGTCCTCGGGGTGTTTTTTCCGAGACGCATAATGAAAAACTGTTTTTT.

The gene calls are TRBV11-2 and TRBJ1-4; 12 bases align to TRBD1. The CDR3 totals 15 residues. The V gene end was trimmed by 5 bases and the J gene end by 8 bases; junction bases not matched to a gene: 6. Germline V gene sequence: CDR1 SGHAT, CDR2 FQNNGV. The DNA for the CDR3 is TGTGCCAGCAGCATAGGGACAGGGGGCGACGAAAAACTGTTTTTT. Translated: CASSIGTGGDEKLFF.

The genes are TRBV5-1 and TRBJ1-4, with D unclear. The CDR3 consists of 17 residues. The V gene's germline CDR1 is SGHRS and CDR2 YFSETQ. V was clipped by 1 base and J by 1 base, with 14 bases between them. CDR3 amino acids: CASSLRRSSRTNEKLFF. CDR3 sequence (DNA): TGCGCCAGCAGCTTGAGGCGGAGCTCGCGAACTAATGAAAAACTGTTTTTT.